Below, 3 T cell receptor beta chains from the same sample are listed, as sequenced in a study of blood T cell repertoires in COVID-19. Sequencing was performed with immunoSEQ multiplex PCR; in TCRdb, only in-frame clones are kept and a portion is missing. The sample holds 40,000 to 50,000 clones, around 81% seen once. Sample: peripheral blood. These receptors were collected from a woman aged 80 or older with acute or convalescent COVID-19.

The chain joins TRBV5-6 to TRBJ1-2; no clear D. The CDR3 consists of 14 residues. Trimming shortened V by 4 bases and J by 3 bases, and 13 bases separated the two germline ends. Looked up from germline, CDR1 is SGHDT and CDR2 is YYEEEE. The CDR3: CASSPWPSDYGYTF. In DNA, the CDR3 is TGTGCCAGCAGCCCCTGGCCCTCTGACTATGGCTACACCTTC.

The chain links TRBV3-1 (or the pseudogene TRBV3-2) to TRBJ1-4; D gene ambiguous. V lost 1 base and J lost 7, with 4 bases in between. The germline CDR1 and CDR2 sequences are LGHDT and YNNKEL (reference sequence). The CDR3 runs 12 residues. Written as DNA, the CDR3 is TGTGCCAGCAGCCAAGTTCTTGAAAAACTGTTTTTT. Residues: CASSQVLEKLFF.

The chain has TRBV6-2 or TRBV6-3 and TRBJ1-2; no definite D call. V gave up 2 bases and J gave up 3 bases, with 13 bases separating them. CDR1 is MNHEY and CDR2 is SVGEGT in the germline V gene. This CDR3 has 15 residues. This chain's CDR3 is CASSYASRTYYGYTF. CDR3 DNA sequence: TGTGCCAGCAGTTACGCATCCCGGACTTACTATGGCTACACCTTC.